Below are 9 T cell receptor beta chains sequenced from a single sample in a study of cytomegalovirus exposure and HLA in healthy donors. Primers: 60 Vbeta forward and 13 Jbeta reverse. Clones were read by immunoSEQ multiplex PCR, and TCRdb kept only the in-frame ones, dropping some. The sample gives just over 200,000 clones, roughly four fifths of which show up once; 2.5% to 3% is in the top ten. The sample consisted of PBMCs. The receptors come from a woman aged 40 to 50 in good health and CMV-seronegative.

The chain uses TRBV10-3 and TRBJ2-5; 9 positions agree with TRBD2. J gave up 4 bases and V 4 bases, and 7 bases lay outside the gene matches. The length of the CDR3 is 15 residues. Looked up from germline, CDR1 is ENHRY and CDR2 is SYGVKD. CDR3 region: CAISGAGGPGETQYF. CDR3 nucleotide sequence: TGTGCCATCAGTGGGGCGGGAGGGCCGGGAGAGACCCAGTACTTC.

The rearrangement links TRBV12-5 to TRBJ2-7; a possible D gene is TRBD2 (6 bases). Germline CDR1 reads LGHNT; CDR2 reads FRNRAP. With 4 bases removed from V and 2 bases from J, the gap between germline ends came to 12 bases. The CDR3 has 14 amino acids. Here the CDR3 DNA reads TGTGCTAGTGGTTCTACCGGCGGGACCTACGAGCAGTACTTC. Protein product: CASGSTGGTYEQYF.

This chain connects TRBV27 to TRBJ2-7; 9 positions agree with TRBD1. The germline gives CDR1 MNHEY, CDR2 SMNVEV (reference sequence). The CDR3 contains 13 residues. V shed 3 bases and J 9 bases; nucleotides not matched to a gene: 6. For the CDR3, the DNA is TGTGCCAGCAGTTTCGGGACAGGGAGGGTGCAGTACTTC. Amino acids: CASSFGTGRVQYF.

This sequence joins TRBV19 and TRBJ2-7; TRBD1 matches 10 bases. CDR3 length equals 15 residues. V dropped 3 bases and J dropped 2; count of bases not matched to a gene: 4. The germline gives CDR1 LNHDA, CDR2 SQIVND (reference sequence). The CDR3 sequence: CASSMGTGVAYEQYF. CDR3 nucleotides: TGTGCCAGTAGTATGGGGACAGGGGTCGCCTACGAGCAGTACTTC.

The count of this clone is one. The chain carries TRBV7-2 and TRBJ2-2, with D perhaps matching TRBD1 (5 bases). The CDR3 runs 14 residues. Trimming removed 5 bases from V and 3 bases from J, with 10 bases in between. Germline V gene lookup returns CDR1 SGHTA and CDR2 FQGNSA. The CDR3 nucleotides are TGTGCCAGCAGCCCAGGGTTTCACACCGGGGAGCTGTTTTTT. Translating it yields CASSPGFHTGELFF. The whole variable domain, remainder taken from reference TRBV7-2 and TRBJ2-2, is GAGVSQSPSNKVTEKGKDVELRCDPISGHTALYWYRQSLGQGLEFLIYFQGNSAPDKSGLPSDRFSAERTGGSVSTLTIQRTQQEDSAVYLCASSPGFHTGELFFGEGSRLTVL.

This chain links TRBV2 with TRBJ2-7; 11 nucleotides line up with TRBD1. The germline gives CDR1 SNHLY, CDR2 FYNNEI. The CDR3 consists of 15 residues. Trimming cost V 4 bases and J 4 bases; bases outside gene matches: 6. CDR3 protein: CASSGGTGGLYEQYF. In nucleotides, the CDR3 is TGTGCCAGCAGTGGCGGGACAGGGGGACTTTACGAGCAGTACTTC.

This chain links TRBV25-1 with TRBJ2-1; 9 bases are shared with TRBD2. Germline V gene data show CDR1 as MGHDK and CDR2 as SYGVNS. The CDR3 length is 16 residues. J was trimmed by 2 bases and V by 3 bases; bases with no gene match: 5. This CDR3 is CASSDWGGRAYNEQFF. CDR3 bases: TGTGCCAGCAGTGATTGGGGCGGGAGGGCCTACAATGAGCAGTTCTTC. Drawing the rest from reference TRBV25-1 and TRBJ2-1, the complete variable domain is EADIYQTPRYLVIGTGKKITLECSQTMGHDKMYWYQQDPGMELHLIHYSYGVNSTEKGDLSSESTVSRIRTEHFPLTLESARPSHTSQYLCASSDWGGRAYNEQFFGPGTRLTVL.

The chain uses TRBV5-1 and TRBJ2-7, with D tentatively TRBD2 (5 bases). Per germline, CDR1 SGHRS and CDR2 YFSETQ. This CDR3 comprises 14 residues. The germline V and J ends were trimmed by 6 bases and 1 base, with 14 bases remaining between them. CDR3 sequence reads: CASTPRTGSYEQYF. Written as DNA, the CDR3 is TGCGCCAGCACCCCCCGGACGGGATCCTACGAGCAGTACTTC.

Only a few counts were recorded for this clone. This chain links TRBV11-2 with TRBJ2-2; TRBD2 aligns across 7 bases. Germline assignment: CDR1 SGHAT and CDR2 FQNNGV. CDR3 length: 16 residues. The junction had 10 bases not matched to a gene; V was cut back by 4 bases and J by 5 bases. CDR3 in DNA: TGTGCCAGCAGCTCCTTGTCGGGGAGGGGAACCGGGGAGCTGTTTTTT. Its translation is CASSSLSGRGTGELFF. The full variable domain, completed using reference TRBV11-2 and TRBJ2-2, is EAGVAQSPRYKIIEKRQSVAFWCNPISGHATLYWYQQILGQGPKLLIQFQNNGVVDDSQLPKDRFSAERLKGVDSTLKIQPAKLEDSAVYLCASSSLSGRGTGELFFGEGSRLTVL.